This T cell receptor beta chain was identified in a study of blood T cell repertoires in COVID-19. Clones were sequenced by immunoSEQ multiplex PCR, and TCRdb holds only the in-frame ones, with some missing. The table includes approximately 40,000 clones, approximately 89% detected once. Germline CDR1 and CDR2: SGHNT and YENEEA. The CDR3 runs 14 residues. The V and J ends lost 8 bases and 5 bases respectively, with 13 bases between them. The sample was peripheral blood. The chain couples TRBV11-3 to TRBJ1-6; D may be TRBD1 (6 bases). The sequence was obtained from a woman in her 70s with acute or convalescent COVID-19. This CDR3 is CASRQGTDNSPLHF. CDR3 nucleotide sequence: TGTGCCAGCCGCCAGGGGACGGATAATTCACCCCTCCACTTT.